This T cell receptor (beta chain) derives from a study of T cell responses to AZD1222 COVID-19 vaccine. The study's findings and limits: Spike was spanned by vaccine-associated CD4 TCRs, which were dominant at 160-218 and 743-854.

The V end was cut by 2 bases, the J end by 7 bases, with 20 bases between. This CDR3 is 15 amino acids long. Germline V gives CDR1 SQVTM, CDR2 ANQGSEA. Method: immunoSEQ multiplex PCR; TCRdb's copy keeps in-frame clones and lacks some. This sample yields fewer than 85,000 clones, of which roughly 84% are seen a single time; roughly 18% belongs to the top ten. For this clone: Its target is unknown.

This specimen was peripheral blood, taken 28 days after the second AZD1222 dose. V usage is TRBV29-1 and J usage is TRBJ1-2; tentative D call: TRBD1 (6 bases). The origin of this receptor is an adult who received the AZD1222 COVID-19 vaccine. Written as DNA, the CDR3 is TGCAGCGTTGAACCCCATGCAGGGGCGGAGGGTGGCTACACCTTC. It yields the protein CSVEPHAGAEGGYTF.